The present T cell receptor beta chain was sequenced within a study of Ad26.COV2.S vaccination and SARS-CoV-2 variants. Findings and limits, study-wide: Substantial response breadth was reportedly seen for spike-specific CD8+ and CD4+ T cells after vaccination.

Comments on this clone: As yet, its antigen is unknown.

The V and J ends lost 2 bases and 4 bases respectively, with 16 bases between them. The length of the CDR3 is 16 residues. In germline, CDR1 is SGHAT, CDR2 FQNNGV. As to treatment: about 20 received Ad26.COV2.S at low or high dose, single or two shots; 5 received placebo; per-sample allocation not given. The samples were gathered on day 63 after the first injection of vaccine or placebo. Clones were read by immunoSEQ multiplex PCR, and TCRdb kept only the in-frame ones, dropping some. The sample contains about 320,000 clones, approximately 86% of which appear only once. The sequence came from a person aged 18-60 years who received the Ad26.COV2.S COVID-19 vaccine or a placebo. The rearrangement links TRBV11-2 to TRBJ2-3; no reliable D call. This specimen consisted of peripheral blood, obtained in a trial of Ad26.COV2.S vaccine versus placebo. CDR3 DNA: TGTGCCAGCAGCTTATCATCCTCCGAGCATCCAGATACGCAGTATTTT. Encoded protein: CASSLSSSEHPDTQYF.